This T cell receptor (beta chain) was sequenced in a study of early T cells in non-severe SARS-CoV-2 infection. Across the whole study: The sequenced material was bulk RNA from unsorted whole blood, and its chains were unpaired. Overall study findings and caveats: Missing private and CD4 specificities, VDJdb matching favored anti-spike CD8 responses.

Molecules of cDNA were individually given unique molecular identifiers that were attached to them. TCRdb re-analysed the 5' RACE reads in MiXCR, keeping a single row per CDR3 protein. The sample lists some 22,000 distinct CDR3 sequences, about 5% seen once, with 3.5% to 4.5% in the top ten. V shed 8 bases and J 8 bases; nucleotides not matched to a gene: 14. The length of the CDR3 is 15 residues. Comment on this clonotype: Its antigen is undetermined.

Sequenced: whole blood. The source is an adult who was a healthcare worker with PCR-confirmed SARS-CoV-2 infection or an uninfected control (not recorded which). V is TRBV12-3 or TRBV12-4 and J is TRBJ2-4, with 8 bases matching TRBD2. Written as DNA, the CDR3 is TGTGCCAGCTCCTTGCGAAGCGGGGGTGTGGACATTCAGTACTTC. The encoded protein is CASSLRSGGVDIQYF.